These 15 T cell receptor beta chains were sequenced from one sample in a study of blood T cell repertoires in COVID-19. Libraries were prepared by immunoSEQ multiplex PCR; TCRdb keeps only in-frame clonotypes and omits some of them. In the table there are more than 150,000 clones, roughly 90% of which are singletons. The specimen was peripheral blood. All receptors come from a man aged 70-80 years with active or convalescent COVID-19.

In its sample, this clone was seen once. The chain has TRBV7-2 and TRBJ1-2; 11 bases are a match to TRBD1. The CDR3 loop spans 14 amino acids. Germline trimming cut 4 bases from V and 7 bases from J; bases unmatched to any gene: 5. CDR1 SGHTA and CDR2 FQGNSA come from the germline V gene. CDR3 in amino acids: CASSSWTGGSGYTF. For the CDR3, the DNA is TGTGCCAGCAGCTCTTGGACAGGGGGCTCTGGCTACACCTTC.

V and J are TRBV6-6 and TRBJ1-2; D is uncertain. The CDR3 contains 13 residues. CDR1 is MNHNY and CDR2 is SVGAGI in the germline V gene (reference sequence). V shed 2 bases and J shed 1 base, with 5 bases lying between them. The CDR3 DNA sequence: TGTGCCAGCAGTTACAACAGTAACTATGGCTACACCTTC. Encoded protein: CASSYNSNYGYTF.

V is TRBV21-1 and J is TRBJ2-6; the listed D gene, TRBD1, was not tested against the DNA. TRBV21-1 is an annotated pseudogene. This CDR3 is built from 15 residues. The CDR3 nucleotides read TGTGCCAGCAGCAATGACAGGGTACGGGCCAACGTCCTGACTTTC. Amino acids: CASSNDRVRANVLTF.

The V and J genes are TRBV27 and TRBJ1-5; 7 bases match TRBD1. CDR1 is MNHEY and CDR2 is SMNVEV in the germline V gene (reference sequence). The V and J ends lost 1 base and 2 bases, in that order; junction bases with no gene match: 8. CDR3 length equals 17 residues. The CDR3 sequence: CASSLYGRGKGNQPQHF. CDR3 bases: TGTGCCAGCAGTTTATATGGCAGGGGGAAAGGCAATCAGCCCCAGCATTTT.

This rearrangement joins TRBV27 to TRBJ1-2; 7 bases are shared with TRBD1. V was clipped by 10 bases and J by 1 base; unmatched bases: 6. Germline CDR1 is MNHEY and CDR2 is SMNVEV (reference sequence). CDR3 length: 13 amino acids. As DNA, the CDR3 is TGTGCCACCGGGGACAGACTTAACTATGGCTACACCTTC. Translation: CATGDRLNYGYTF.

Written as DNA, the CDR3 is TGTGCCAGCTCCCTAGCGGGAGTGTACAATGAGCAGTTCTTC. Residues: CASSLAGVYNEQFF. The V call is TRBV18, the J call TRBJ2-1; the match to TRBD2 covers 10 bases. Germline V gene data show CDR1 as KGHSH and CDR2 as LQKENI. The CDR3 runs to 14 residues. Unmatched junction bases numbered 3, after V lost 6 bases and J lost 4 bases.

The chain links TRBV10-2 to TRBJ2-7, with D possibly matching TRBD1 (5 bases). The germline V and J ends were trimmed by 7 bases and 6 bases, with 10 bases remaining between them. The CDR3 extends over 11 amino acids. Germline CDR1 and CDR2: WSHSY and SAAADI. In nucleotides, the CDR3 is TGCGCCAGCAAAGGGGTTGGCGAGCAGTACTTC. Translating it yields CASKGVGEQYF.

V and J are TRBV5-1 and TRBJ2-6; the D gene is possibly TRBD1 (5 bases). The V gene lost 1 base and the J gene lost 0 bases, with 14 bases spanning the gap. The CDR3 has 18 residues. The germline CDR1 and CDR2 sequences are SGHRS and YFSETQ. As DNA, the CDR3 is TGCGCCAGCAGCTTGTGGCAGGGCGCCTTCTCTGGGGCCAACGTCCTGACTTTC. Amino acids: CASSLWQGAFSGANVLTF.

The V call is TRBV3-1 (or the pseudogene TRBV3-2), the J call TRBJ1-3; D possibly corresponds to TRBD1 (6 bases). The CDR3 is 15 amino acids. CDR1 and CDR2 (germline): LGHDT, YNNKEL (reference sequence). With 3 bases removed from V and 2 bases from J, the gap between germline ends came to 11 bases. The CDR3 DNA sequence: TGTGCCAGCAGCCAGAGCAGGGGCACTGGAAACACCATATATTTT. The encoded protein is CASSQSRGTGNTIYF.

The chain recombines TRBV28 with TRBJ1-4; no definite D call. Germline V gene sequence: CDR1 MDHEN, CDR2 SYDVKM. This CDR3 comprises 12 residues. V was cut by 2 bases and J by 7 bases, with 5 bases left in between. The DNA for the CDR3 is TGTGCCAGCAGTTTACTGAGTGAAAAACTGTTTTTT. Encoded protein: CASSLLSEKLFF.

The chain joins TRBV5-1 to TRBJ1-6; tentative D call: TRBD1 (5 bases). CDR1 is SGHRS and CDR2 is YFSETQ in the germline V gene. The CDR3 runs to 16 residues. V was cut by 1 base and J by 3 bases, with 11 bases left in between. The CDR3 DNA reads as TGCGCCAGCAGCTTGTATGGGGCCGGCTATAATTCACCCCTCCACTTT. It is translated as CASSLYGAGYNSPLHF. The whole variable domain, remainder taken from reference TRBV5-1 and TRBJ1-6, is KAGVTQTPRYLIKTRGQQVTLSCSPISGHRSVSWYQQTPGQGLQFLFEYFSETQRNKGNFPGRFSGRQFSNSRSEMNVSTLELGDSALYLCASSLYGAGYNSPLHFGNGTRLTVT.

The CDR3 spells CASSFRGQGLRQPQHF. The CDR3 coding sequence is TGTGCCAGCAGCTTCCGTGGACAGGGCTTACGACAGCCCCAGCATTTT. The chain joins TRBV7-2 to TRBJ1-5; 8 bases agree with TRBD1. The CDR3 spans 16 residues. Trimming took 3 bases from V and 7 from J; bases not matched to a gene: 11. CDR1 SGHTA and CDR2 FQGNSA come from the germline V gene.

The genes are TRBV29-1 and TRBJ1-2, with 8 bases matching TRBD1. CDR1 and CDR2 (germline): SQVTM, ANQGSEA. V dropped 4 bases and J dropped 6; count of bases not matched to a gene: 16. The CDR3 is made up of 16 amino acids. The CDR3 loop is CSVGGAPGQAGHGYTF. Here the CDR3 DNA reads TGCAGCGTTGGGGGTGCTCCGGGACAGGCCGGGCATGGCTACACCTTC. Using reference TRBV29-1 and TRBJ1-2 for the parts outside the CDR3, the full variable domain is SAVISQKPSRDICQRGTSLTIQCQVDSQVTMMFWYRQQPGQSLTLIATANQGSEATYESGFVIDKFPISRPNLTFSTLTVSNMSPEDSSIYLCSVGGAPGQAGHGYTFGSGTRLTVV.

The genes are TRBV19 and TRBJ1-2; maybe TRBD1 (5 bases). The CDR3 contains 16 residues. Trimming stripped 4 bases from V and 8 bases from J, with 23 bases between. The V gene's germline CDR1 is LNHDA and CDR2 SQIVND (reference sequence). This CDR3 reads CASSRGAVQAMGGYTF. CDR3 DNA: TGTGCCAGTAGTAGAGGAGCCGTACAGGCGATGGGAGGCTACACCTTC.

The rearrangement joins TRBV15 to TRBJ1-5; TRBD1 aligns across 7 bases. Looked up from germline, CDR1 is LNHNV and CDR2 is YYDKDF (reference sequence). The CDR3 is 15 amino acids. Germline trimming cut 8 bases from V and 2 bases from J; bases unmatched to any gene: 9. In DNA form, the CDR3 reads TGTGCCACCGGGTACAGGGGAGAGGGCAATCAGCCCCAGCATTTT. Protein: CATGYRGEGNQPQHF.